Described below is a single TCR beta chain sequence and its context. The antigen remains unidentified. The sample belongs to a study of T cell responses to AZD1222 COVID-19 vaccine. Points from the study as a whole: Increased Spike-specific TCR breadth and depth were observed after two AZD1222 doses. There were repertoire samples only from the period after the peak T cell response. Clonal diversity was possibly underestimated, and white British individuals and females predominated among donors.

Germline V lookup: CDR1 MDHEN, CDR2 SYDVKM. The CDR3 covers 9 residues. Sequenced by immunoSEQ multiplex PCR; TCRdb stores in-frame clones only, minus some. The sample shows about 140,000 clones, less than 95% of them seen only once. The gene calls are TRBV28 and TRBJ1-4, with D unclear. Sequenced material: peripheral blood, taken on day 0 of AZD1222 vaccination. The TCR comes from an adult in good health. The CDR3 coding sequence is TGTCTTAAATGCGAAAAACTGTTTTTT. This encodes CLKCEKLFF. The whole variable domain, filled in from reference TRBV28 and TRBJ1-4, reads DVKVTQSSRYLVKRTGEKVFLECVQDMDHENMFWYRQDPGLGLRLIYFSYDVKMKEKGDIPEGYSVSREKKERFSLILESASTNQTSMYLCLKCEKLFFGSGTQLSVL.